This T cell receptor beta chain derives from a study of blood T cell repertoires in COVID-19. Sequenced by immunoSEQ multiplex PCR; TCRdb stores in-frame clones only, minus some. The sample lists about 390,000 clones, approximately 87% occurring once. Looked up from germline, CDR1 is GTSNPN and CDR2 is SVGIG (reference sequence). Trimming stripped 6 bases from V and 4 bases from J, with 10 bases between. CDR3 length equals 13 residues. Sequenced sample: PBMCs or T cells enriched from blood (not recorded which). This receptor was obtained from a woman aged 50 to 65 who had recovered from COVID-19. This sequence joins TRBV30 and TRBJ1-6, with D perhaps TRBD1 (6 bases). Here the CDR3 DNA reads TGTGCCTGCCGGGACATATATAATTCACCCCTCCACTTT. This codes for CACRDIYNSPLHF.